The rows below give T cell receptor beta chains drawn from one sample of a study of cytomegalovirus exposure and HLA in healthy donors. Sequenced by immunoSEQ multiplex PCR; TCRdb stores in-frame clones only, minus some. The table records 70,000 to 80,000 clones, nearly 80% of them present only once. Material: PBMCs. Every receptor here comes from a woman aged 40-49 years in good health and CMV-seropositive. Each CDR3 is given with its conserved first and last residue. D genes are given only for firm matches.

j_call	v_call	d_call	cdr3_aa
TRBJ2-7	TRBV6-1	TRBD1	CASSDRQGENEQYF
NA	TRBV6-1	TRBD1	CASSEGMGQVTYEQYF
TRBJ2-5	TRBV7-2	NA	CASTPDIQETQYF
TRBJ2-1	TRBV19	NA	CASRALASDQGQFF
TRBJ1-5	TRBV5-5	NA	CASSLAGSLSNQPQHF
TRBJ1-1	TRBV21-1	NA	CASEREAFF
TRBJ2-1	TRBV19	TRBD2	CASSIVGGGRDNEQFF
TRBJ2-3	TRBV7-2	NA	CASSPHSGGRDTQYF
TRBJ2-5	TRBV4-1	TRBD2	CASSQATSVQETQYF
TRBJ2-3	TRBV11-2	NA	CASSSQRGHTDTQYF
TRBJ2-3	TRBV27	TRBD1	CASSLSPGTGIDTQYF
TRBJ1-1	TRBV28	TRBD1	CASSPGQGNTEAFF
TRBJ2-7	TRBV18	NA	CASSPAGISEQYF
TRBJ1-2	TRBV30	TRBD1	CAWSATGQGVGGYTF
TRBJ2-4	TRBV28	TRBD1	CASTGQGVNIQYF
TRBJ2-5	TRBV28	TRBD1	CASGTGLPMETQYF
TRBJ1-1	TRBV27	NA	CASGRENTEAFF
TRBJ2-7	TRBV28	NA	CASSPTESYEQYF
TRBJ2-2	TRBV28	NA	CASRPAGFGELFF
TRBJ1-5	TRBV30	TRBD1	CAWSGTGGRQPQHF
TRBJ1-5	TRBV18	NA	CASSLSSRLGDQPQHF
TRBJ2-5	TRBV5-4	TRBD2	CASSLRLAGSETQYF
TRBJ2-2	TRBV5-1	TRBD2	CASSFGTSPPGELFF
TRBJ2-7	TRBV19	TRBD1	CASSTGQGAYEQYF
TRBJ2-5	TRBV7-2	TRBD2	CASSLGRGDQETQYF
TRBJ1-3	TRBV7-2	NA	CASSSFTGNTIYF
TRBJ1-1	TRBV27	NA	CASSLSAEAFF
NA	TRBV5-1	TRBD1	CASSFQPGDRGHEQYF
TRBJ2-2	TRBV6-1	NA	CASTRTQNTGELFF
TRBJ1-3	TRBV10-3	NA	CAISESSGAGNTIYF
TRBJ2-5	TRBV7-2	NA	CASSLVGRGKETQYF
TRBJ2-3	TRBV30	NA	CAGGTDTQYF
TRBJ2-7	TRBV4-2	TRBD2	CASSQTKGLAVYEQYF
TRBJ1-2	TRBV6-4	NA	CASPGEGYTF
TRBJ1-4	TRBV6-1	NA	CASSLGQTEKLFF
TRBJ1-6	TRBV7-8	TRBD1	CASSSWTGNSPLHF
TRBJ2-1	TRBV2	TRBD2	CASSELLAGGNEQFF
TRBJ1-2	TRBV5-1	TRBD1	CASSYGQGGADF
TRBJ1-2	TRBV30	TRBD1	CAWRGQGNYGYTF
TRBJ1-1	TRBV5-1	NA	CASSVGRGNTEAFF
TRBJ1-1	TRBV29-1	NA	CSVDRQYMNTEAFF
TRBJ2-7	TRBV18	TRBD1	CASSPPSGTGSHEQYF
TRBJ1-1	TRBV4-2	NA	CASSQEEKGGTEAFF
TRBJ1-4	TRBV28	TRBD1	CASSPGQGTNEKLFF
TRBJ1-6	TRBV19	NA	CASSMILGQSLNNSPLHF
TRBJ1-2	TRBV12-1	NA	CASSCPLGVPLYGYTF
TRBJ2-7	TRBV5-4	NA	CASSIDNYEQYF
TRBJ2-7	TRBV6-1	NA	CASSRDGGDYEQYF
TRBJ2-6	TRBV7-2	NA	CASSSVGANVLTF
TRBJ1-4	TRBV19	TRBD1	CASSRRQGGEKLFF
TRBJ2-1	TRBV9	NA	CASSALGSSYNEQFF
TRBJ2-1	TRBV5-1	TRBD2	CASSSSTGTRIYNEQFF
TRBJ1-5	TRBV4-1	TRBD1	CASSQRQGAENQPQHF